One and the same sample provided the 8 T cell receptor beta chains below, sequenced in a study of neurological immune-mediated disorders. One entry per CDR3 protein results from TCRdb running MiXCR on the 5' RACE reads. Here the sample spans 20,000 or so distinct CDR3 sequences, around a tenth being singletons. The sequencing input was CD8+ T cells from blood. The receptors stem from a woman aged 45-65 years in good health.

This clonotype was counted ten times or more. This sequence joins TRBV5-1 and TRBJ2-5, with TRBD2 matching 10 bases. Unmatched junction bases numbered 6, after V lost 2 bases and J lost 5 bases. Germline CDR1 SGHRS, CDR2 YFSETQ. This CDR3 has 15 residues. For the CDR3, the DNA is TGCGCCAGCAGCTTAGGGCTAGCGGGAGAGGAGACCCAGTACTTC. Translated: CASSLGLAGEETQYF.

This clonotype was detected ten times or more. The chain joins TRBV20-1 to TRBJ2-3; 7 nucleotides align to TRBD2. Per germline, CDR1 DFQATT and CDR2 SNEGSKA (reference sequence). The CDR3 sequence is 14 residues long. The V gene end was trimmed by 8 bases and the J gene end by 0 bases; junction bases not matched to a gene: 8. This CDR3 is CSREGGTSTDTQYF. In DNA, the CDR3 is TGCAGTAGGGAGGGCGGGACGAGCACAGATACGCAGTATTTT.

The J gene is TRBJ2-1, the V gene TRBV10-3, with TRBD1 identical over 9 bases. The V gene's germline CDR1 is ENHRY and CDR2 SYGVKD. V gave up 0 bases and J gave up 6 bases; unmatched junction bases: 6. The CDR3 runs to 16 residues. The CDR3 coding sequence is TGTGCCATCAGTGAGTCCCCGGGACAGGGTGGCAATGAGCAGTTCTTC. Translating gives CAISESPGQGGNEQFF.

In its sample, this clonotype was seen many times. The genes are TRBV9 and TRBJ1-6; D gene ambiguous. Germline V lookup: CDR1 SGDLS, CDR2 YYNGEE. The CDR3 covers 14 residues. Trimming left V 3 bases short and J 5 bases short, with 9 bases between. The CDR3 sequence: CASSEDGDNSPLHF. The CDR3 coding sequence is TGTGCCAGCAGCGAAGACGGTGATAATTCACCCCTCCACTTT.

This clonotype was seen ten or more times. The chain is built from TRBV28 and TRBJ2-7; 7 bases are shared with TRBD1. V lost 7 bases, J lost 7 bases, and 16 bases stayed unmatched. Germline V CDR1 and CDR2: MDHEN, SYDVKM. The CDR3 loop spans 15 amino acids. CDR3 sequence: CASTYDRVGSKEQYF. CDR3 DNA: TGTGCCAGCACGTACGACAGGGTAGGATCGAAAGAGCAGTACTTC. The variable domain in full, completed from reference TRBV28 and TRBJ2-7, reads DVKVTQSSRYLVKRTGEKVFLECVQDMDHENMFWYRQDPGLGLRLIYFSYDVKMKEKGDIPEGYSVSREKKERFSLILESASTNQTSMYLCASTYDRVGSKEQYFGPGTRLTVT.

This clonotype was seen ten or more times. The chain recombines TRBV27 with TRBJ1-1; D possibly corresponds to TRBD1 (5 bases). The V end lost 8 bases, the J end lost 8 bases, and 18 bases lay between the germline ends. Germline V gives CDR1 MNHEY, CDR2 SMNVEV (reference sequence). The CDR3 contains 13 residues. In nucleotides, the CDR3 is TGTGCCAGCGGTCCCGGGGCAGGGAGGGAAGCTTTCTTT. Translated: CASGPGAGREAFF.

V and J are TRBV7-6 and TRBJ2-2; unclear D gene. This CDR3 is 12 amino acids long. Between the trimmed V and J ends, which lost 10 bases and 1 base, there was a span of 7 bases. The germline V gene encodes CDR1 SGHVS and CDR2 FNYEAQ. CDR3 sequence reads: CATRQNTGELFF. The CDR3 bases are TGTGCCACAAGACAGAACACCGGGGAGCTGTTTTTT.

V is TRBV29-1 and J is TRBJ2-2, with unresolved D. Between the trimmed V and J ends, which lost 5 bases and 4 bases, there was a span of 14 bases. The length of the CDR3 is 14 residues. Germline CDR1 reads SQVTM; CDR2 reads ANQGSEA. The CDR3 coding sequence is TGCAGCGTTCTTGGAGACCCCCCCACCGGGGAGCTGTTTTTT. This gives the protein CSVLGDPPTGELFF.